This T cell receptor (beta chain) was sequenced during a study of cytomegalovirus exposure and HLA in healthy donors. PCR involved 60 Vbeta and 13 Jbeta primers. Some clones are missing from TCRdb's copy, which holds only in-frame ones; the method was immunoSEQ multiplex PCR. The repertoire has about 62,000 clones, 65% to 80% of them found once; the top ten carry roughly 5%. The CDR3 sequence is 11 residues long. Looked up from germline, CDR1 is SGHRS and CDR2 is YFSETQ. Sequenced: PBMCs. The source of this sequence is a young woman in good health and CMV-seronegative. This chain joins TRBV5-1 and TRBJ2-5; D not certain. TRBJ2-7 matches the DNA end more closely, so the J call is doubtful. The DNA of the CDR3 is TGCGCCAGCAGCTTGGACCACGAGCAGTACTTC. Translation gives CASSLDHEQYF.